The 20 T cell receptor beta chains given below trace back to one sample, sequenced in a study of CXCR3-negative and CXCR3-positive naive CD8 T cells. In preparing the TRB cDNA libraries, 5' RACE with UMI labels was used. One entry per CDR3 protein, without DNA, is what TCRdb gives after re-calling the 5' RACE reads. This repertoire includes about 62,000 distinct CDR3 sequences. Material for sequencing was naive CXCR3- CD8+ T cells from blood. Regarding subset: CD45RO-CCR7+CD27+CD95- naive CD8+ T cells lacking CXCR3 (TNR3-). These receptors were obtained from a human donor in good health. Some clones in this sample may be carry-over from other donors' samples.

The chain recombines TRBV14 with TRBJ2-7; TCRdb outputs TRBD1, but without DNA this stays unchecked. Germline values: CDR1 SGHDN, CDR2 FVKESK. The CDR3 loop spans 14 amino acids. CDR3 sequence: CASSYVPGSYEQYF.

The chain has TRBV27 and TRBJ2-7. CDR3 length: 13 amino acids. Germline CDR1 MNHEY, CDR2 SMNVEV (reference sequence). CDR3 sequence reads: CASSWGRLYEQYF.

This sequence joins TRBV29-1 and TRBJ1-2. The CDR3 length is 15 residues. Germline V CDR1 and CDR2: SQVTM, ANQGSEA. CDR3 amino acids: CSVEGLPWTAYGYTF.

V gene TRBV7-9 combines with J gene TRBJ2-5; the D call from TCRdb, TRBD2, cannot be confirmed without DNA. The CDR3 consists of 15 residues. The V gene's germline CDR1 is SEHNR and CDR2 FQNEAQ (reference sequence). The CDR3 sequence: CASSYGLAGVETQYF.

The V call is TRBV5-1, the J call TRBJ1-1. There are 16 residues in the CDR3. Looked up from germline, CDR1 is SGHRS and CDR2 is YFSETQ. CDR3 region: CASSGGWGEANTEAFF.

CDR3: CSSTDSYEQYF. The V gene is TRBV29-1, the J gene TRBJ2-7; TCRdb selects TRBD1, and the lack of DNA leaves this call unchecked. Germline CDR1 reads SQVTM; CDR2 reads ANQGSEA. This CDR3 is built from 11 residues.

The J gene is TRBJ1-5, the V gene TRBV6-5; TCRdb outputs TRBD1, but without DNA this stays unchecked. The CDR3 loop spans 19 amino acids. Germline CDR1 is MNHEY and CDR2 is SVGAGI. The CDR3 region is CASSLLRDLRKGRNQPQHF.

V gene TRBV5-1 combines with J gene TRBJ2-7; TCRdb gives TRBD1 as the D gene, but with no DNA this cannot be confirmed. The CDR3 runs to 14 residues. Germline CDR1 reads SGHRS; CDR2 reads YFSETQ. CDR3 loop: CASSLEQGNYEQYF.

CDR3 protein: CSARAGPHYGYTF. The chain links TRBV20-1 to TRBJ1-2. Germline assignment: CDR1 DFQATT and CDR2 SNEGSKA (reference sequence). The CDR3 contains 13 residues.

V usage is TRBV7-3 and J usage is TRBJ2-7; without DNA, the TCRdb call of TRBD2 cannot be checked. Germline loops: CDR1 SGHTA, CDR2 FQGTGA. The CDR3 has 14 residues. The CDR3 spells CASSLGARAYEQYF. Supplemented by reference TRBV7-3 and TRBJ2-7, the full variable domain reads GAGVSQTPSNKVTEKGKYVELRCDPISGHTALYWYRQSLGQGPEFLIYFQGTGAADDSGLPNDRFFAVRPEGSVSTLKIQRTERGDSAVYLCASSLGARAYEQYFGPGTRLTVT.

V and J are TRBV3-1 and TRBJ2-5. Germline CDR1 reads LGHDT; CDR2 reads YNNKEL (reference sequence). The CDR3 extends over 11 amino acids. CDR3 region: CASSQRETQYF.

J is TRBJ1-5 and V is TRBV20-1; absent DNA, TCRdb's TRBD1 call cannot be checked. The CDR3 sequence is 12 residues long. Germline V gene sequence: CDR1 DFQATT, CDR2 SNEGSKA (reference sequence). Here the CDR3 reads CSARLGDQPQHF.

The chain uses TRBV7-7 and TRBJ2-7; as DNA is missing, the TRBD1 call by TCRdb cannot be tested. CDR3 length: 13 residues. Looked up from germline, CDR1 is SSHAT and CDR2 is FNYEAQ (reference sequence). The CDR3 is CASSLSGGYEQYF.

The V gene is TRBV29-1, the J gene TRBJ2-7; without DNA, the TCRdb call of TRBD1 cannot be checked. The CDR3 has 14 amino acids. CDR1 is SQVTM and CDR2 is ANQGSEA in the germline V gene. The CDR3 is CSVPTGKSSYEQYF.

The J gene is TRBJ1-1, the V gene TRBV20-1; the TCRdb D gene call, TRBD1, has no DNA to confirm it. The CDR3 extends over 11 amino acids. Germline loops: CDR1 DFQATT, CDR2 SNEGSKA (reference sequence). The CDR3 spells CSARVGTLAFF.

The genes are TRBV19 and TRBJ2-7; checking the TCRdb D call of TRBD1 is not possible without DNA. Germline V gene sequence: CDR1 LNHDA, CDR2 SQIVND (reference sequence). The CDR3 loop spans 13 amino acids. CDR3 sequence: CASSIGGGYEQYF.

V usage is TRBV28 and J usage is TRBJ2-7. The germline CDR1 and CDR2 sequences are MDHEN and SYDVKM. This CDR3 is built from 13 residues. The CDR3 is CASSLVRHYEQYF. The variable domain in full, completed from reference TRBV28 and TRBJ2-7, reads DVKVTQSSRYLVKRTGEKVFLECVQDMDHENMFWYRQDPGLGLRLIYFSYDVKMKEKGDIPEGYSVSREKKERFSLILESASTNQTSMYLCASSLVRHYEQYFGPGTRLTVT.

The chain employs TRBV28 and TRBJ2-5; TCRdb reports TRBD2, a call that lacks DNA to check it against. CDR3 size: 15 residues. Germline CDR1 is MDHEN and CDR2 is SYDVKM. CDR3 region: CASSLYRAVQETQYF.

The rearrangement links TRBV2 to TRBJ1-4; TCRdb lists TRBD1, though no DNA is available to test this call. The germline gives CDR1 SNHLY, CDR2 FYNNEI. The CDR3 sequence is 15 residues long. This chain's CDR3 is CASKLDPSTNEKLFF.

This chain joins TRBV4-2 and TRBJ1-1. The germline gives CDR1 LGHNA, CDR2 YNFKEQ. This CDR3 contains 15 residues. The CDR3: CASSQEGRLNTEAFF.